This TCR beta chain emerged from a study of preoperative IRX-2 immunotherapy in early breast cancer (dated by TCRdb to between 2019 and 2020). In the paper's terms, the treatment or condition label means: preoperative locoregional IRX-2 cytokine immunotherapy. The samples were obtained from a phase Ib study that tested preoperative, locoregional IRX-2 cytokine immunotherapy designed to prime immune responses. Patients with early-stage breast cancer who were given IRX-2 before surgery served as donors. In the case of this clone: Its antigen remains undetermined. The input lacks base qualities; no much larger clone sits a single base away.

Library preparation was by the immunoSEQ multiplex PCR assay. TCRdb took this table from immuneACCESS and kept in-frame rearrangements with V and J called. Such tables lack part of the clones; where checked against another copy, unresolved V genes explain under half of the gap, and the rest is unexplained. The sample records 2,500 to 3,500 clones, around 76% of which are singletons. The ten largest clones represent about an eighth of the sample. According to the germline V gene, CDR1 reads MNHGY and CDR2 reads SAAAGT. From its cysteine to its phenylalanine, the CDR3 spans 15 amino acids. Only CDR3 DNA is held: 45 bases, read in frame from base 1. Trimming costs V 5 bases and J 3 bases, and their ends lie 14 bases apart.

This receptor was obtained from a human donor with breast cancer. The chain employs TRBV6-8 and TRBJ1-5; tentative D gene TRBD1, with 6 bases matching. The material was tumor tissue, obtained before IRX-2 immunotherapy. CDR3 region: CASSVDRTYNQPQHF. The DNA sequence follows: TGTGCCAGCAGTGTTGACAGGACATACAATCAGCCCCAGCATTTT.